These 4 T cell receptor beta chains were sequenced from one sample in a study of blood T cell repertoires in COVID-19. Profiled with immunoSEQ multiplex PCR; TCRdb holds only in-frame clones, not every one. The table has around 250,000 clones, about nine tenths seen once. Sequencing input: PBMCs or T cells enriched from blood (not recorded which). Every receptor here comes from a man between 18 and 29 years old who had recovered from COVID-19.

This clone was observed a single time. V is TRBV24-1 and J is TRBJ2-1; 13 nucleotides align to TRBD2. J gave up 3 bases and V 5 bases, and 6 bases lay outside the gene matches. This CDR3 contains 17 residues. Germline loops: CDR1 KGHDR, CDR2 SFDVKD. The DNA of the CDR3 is TGTGCCACCAGTGGACTAGCGGGAGGAGGGATCTACAATGAGCAGTTCTTC. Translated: CATSGLAGGGIYNEQFF.

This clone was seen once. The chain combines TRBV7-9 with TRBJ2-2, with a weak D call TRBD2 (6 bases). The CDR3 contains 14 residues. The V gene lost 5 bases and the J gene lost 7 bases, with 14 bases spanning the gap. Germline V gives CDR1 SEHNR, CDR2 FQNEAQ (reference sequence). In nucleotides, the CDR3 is TGTGCCAGCAGCATGGGGGGAGACGTCGGGGAGCTGTTTTTT. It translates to CASSMGGDVGELFF. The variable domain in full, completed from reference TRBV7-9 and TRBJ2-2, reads DTGVSQNPRHKITKRGQNVTFRCDPISEHNRLYWYRQTLGQGPEFLTYFQNEAQLEKSRLLSDRFSAERPKGSFSTLEIQRTEQGDSAMYLCASSMGGDVGELFFGEGSRLTVL.

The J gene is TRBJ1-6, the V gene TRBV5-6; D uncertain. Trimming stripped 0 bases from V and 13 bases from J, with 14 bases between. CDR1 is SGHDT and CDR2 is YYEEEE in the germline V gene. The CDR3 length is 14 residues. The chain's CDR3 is CASSLVTVREPLHF. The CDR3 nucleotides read TGTGCCAGCAGCTTGGTGACTGTGCGGGAGCCCCTCCACTTT.

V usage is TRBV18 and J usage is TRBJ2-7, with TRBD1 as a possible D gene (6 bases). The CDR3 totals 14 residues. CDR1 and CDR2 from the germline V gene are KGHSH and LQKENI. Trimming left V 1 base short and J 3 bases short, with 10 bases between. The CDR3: CASSPRDNDYEQYF. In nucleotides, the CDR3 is TGTGCCAGCTCACCACGGGACAACGACTACGAGCAGTACTTC.